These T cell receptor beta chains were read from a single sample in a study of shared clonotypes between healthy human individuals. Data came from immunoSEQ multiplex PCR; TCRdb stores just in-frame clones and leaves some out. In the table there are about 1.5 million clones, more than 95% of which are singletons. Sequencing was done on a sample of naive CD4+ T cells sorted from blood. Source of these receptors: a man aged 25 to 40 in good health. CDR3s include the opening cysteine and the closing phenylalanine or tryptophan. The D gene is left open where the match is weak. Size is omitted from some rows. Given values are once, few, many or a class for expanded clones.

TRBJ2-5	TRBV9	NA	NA	CASSGRAYQETQYF	TGTGCCAGCAGCGGACGGGCCTACCAAGAGACCCAGTACTTC
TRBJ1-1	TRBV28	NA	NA	CASSLLGNTEAFF	TGTGCCAGCAGCCTCTTAGGGAACACTGAAGCTTTCTTT
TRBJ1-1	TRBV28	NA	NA	CATPGPRNTEAFF	TGTGCCACCCCGGGACCACGGAACACTGAAGCTTTCTTT
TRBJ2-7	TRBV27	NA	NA	CASSTRTSYEQYF	TGTGCCAGCAGTACACGAACTAGCTACGAGCAGTACTTC
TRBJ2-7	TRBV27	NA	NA	CASSLDGGWRGAYEQYF	TGTGCCAGCAGTTTAGACGGCGGGTGGCGCGGGGCCTACGAGCAGTACTTC
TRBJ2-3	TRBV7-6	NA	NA	CASSWITGKSTDTQYF	TGTGCCAGCAGCTGGATCACAGGAAAAAGCACAGATACGCAGTATTTT
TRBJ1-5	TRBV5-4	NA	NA	CASSLGPGWDQPQHF	TGTGCCAGCAGCTTGGGACCCGGATGGGATCAGCCCCAGCATTTT
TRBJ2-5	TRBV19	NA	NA	CASRNGQQETQYF	TGTGCCAGTAGGAATGGGCAGCAAGAGACCCAGTACTTC
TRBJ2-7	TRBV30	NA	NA	CAWSLEQKTYEQYF	TGTGCCTGGAGTCTTGAGCAAAAAACCTACGAGCAGTACTTC
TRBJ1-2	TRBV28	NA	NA	CASSLQARRGGYTF	TGTGCCAGCAGCTTACAAGCCCGCCGGGGAGGCTACACCTTC
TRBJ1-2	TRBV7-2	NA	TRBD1	CASSYTGVPLNGYTF	TGTGCCAGCAGCTATACAGGGGTACCGCTGAATGGCTACACCTTC
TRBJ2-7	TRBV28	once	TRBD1	CASSSPGTGGSEQYF	TGTGCCAGCAGTTCCCCCGGGACAGGGGGCAGTGAGCAGTACTTC
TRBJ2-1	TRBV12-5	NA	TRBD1	CASGSLDWYRGNEQFF	TGTGCTAGTGGTTCGCTGGATTGGTACAGGGGCAATGAGCAGTTCTTC
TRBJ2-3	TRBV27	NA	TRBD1	CASSQHDRGSTDTQYF	TGTGCCAGCAGTCAACACGACAGGGGGAGCACAGATACGCAGTATTTT
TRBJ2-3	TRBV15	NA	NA	CAQGLDYTDTQYF	TGTGCCCAGGGTCTAGACTACACAGATACGCAGTATTTT
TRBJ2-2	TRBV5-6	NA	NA	CASSQIRSFNTGELFF	TGTGCCAGCAGCCAAATTCGATCCTTTAACACCGGGGAGCTGTTTTTT
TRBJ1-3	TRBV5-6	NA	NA	CASSLGQRSGNTIYF	TGTGCCAGCAGCCTCGGACAGCGCTCTGGAAACACCATATATTTT
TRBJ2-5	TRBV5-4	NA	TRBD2	CASSLGMRGASETQYF	TGTGCCAGCAGCTTGGGTATGCGGGGGGCCTCAGAGACCCAGTACTTC
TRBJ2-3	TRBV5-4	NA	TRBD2	CASSSRSGSTDTQYF	TGTGCCAGCAGCTCCCGTAGCGGGAGCACAGATACGCAGTATTTT
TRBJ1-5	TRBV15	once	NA	CATSRDIRQPQHF	TGTGCCACCAGCAGAGATATTCGGCAGCCCCAGCATTTT
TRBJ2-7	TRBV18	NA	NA	CASSPDLPTYEQYF	TGTGCCAGCTCACCCGACTTGCCAACCTACGAGCAGTACTTC
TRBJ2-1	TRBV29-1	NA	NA	CSVETSNGPSSEESNEQFF	TGCAGCGTTGAAACGTCCAACGGGCCGTCTAGTGAGGAGAGCAATGAGCAGTTCTTC
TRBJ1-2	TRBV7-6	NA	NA	CASSFSGWDYGYTF	TGTGCCAGCAGCTTCTCTGGGTGGGACTATGGCTACACCTTC
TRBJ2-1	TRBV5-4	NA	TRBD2	CASSRTGTRAYNEQFF	TGTGCCAGCAGCAGAACCGGGACTAGGGCTTACAATGAGCAGTTCTTC
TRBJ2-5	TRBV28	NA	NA	CATTRGGGSGTQYF	TGTGCCACCACTAGGGGTGGGGGATCAGGGACCCAGTACTTC